Listed here are 21 T cell receptor beta chains from one sample, sequenced in a study of tumor and adjacent non-tumor tissue in lung cancer. A modified ARM-PCR protocol with three rounds of nested PCR amplified TCRbeta. TCRdb reanalysed the multiplex PCR reads using MiXCR and keeps one entry per CDR3 protein. The sample has 47,000 or so distinct CDR3 sequences; around 64% are singletons. RNA was extracted from bulk tissue without any cell sorting. The normal lung tissue was taken more than 3 cm from the tumor edge. Sample: distant non-tumor lung tissue. Receptors originate from a woman in her 70s with non-small cell lung cancer.

The V call is TRBV6-2 or TRBV6-3, the J call TRBJ2-2, with TRBD1 identical over 7 bases. This CDR3 contains 17 residues. Germline CDR1 MNHEY, CDR2 SVGEGT. With V trimmed by 7 bases and J by 5 bases, 16 bases remained unmatched. The CDR3 sequence is CASILPRGIRSTGELFF. The CDR3 DNA is TGTGCCAGCATTCTCCCCAGGGGGATAAGAAGTACCGGGGAGCTGTTTTTT.

V gene TRBV6-5 combines with J gene TRBJ2-1; D might be TRBD1 (5 bases). The V end lost 5 bases, the J end lost 4 bases, and 18 bases lay between the germline ends. Germline CDR1 MNHEY, CDR2 SVGAGI. CDR3 length equals 16 residues. The CDR3 nucleotides read TGTGCCAGCAGTACCAGGACACTGAATCTGTACAATGAGCAGTTCTTC. Translated, it gives CASSTRTLNLYNEQFF.

This clonotype has a count of ten or more. This chain's CDR3 is CASSPMRDDGYTF. The CDR3, as DNA: TGCGCCAGCAGCCCGATGCGGGACGACGGCTACACCTTC. The J gene is TRBJ1-2, the V gene TRBV5-1; TRBD1 might be the D (5 bases). The germline V gene has CDR1 SGHRS and CDR2 YFSETQ. Trimming took off 4 bases at V and 8 bases at J, with 15 bases between the two ends. The CDR3 is 13 amino acids.

Of note for this clonotype: A much more abundant neighbour one base away suggests this may be a read error. The chain employs TRBV25-1 and TRBJ2-1, with TRBD2 identical over 10 bases. Germline CDR1 MGHDK, CDR2 SYGVNS. This CDR3 spans 18 amino acids. The CDR3 region has the DNA TGTGCCAGCAGTGAGGGTATCCATACTAGCGGGATCTACTATGAGCAGTTCTTC. This sequence encodes CASSEGIHTSGIYYEQFF.

The sample holds many counts of this clonotype. The V gene is TRBV20-1, the J gene TRBJ2-7; TRBD2 agrees at 7 bases. This CDR3 contains 15 residues. Germline V lookup: CDR1 DFQATT, CDR2 SNEGSKA (reference sequence). V lost 3 bases to trimming and J lost 4 bases; unmatched junction nucleotides: 12. The DNA of the CDR3 is TGCAGTGCTAGTTCGACTGGCGGGAGTGAGTACGAGCAGTACTTC. Translating it yields CSASSTGGSEYEQYF.

This clonotype was recorded a few times. A much larger clone is a single base away; this may be a read error. The chain has TRBV5-6 and TRBJ2-1; either TRBD1 or TRBD2 may fit D (5 bases each). CDR3 length equals 12 residues. Germline-derived CDR1 and CDR2 are SGHDT and YYEEEE. The chain's CDR3 is CVSSSLPGPGFF. The CDR3 coding sequence is TGTGTCAGCAGCTCTCTTCCGGGACCCGGGTTCTTC. Complete variable domain (other parts from reference TRBV5-6 and TRBJ2-1): DAGVTQSPTHLIKTRGQQVTLRCSPKSGHDTVSWYQQALGQGPQFIFQYYEEEERQRGNFPDRFSGHQFPNYSSELNVNALLLGDSALYLCVSSSLPGPGFFGPGTRLTVL.

This clonotype was picked up a small number of times. A read error may account for a junction end that differs from germline. The V and J genes are TRBV4-1 and TRBJ2-2; no clear D gene. In germline, CDR1 is MGHRA, CDR2 YSYEKL. CDR3 length equals 16 residues. CDR3 sequence: CASNQHPVRNTGELFF. CDR3 bases: TGCGCCAGCAACCAACACCCCGTTCGGAACACCGGGGAGCTGTTTTTT.

In the case of this clonotype: One end of the junction does not line up with germline, which may come from a read error. The rearrangement joins TRBV6-1 to TRBJ2-7; D uncertain. Germline V gives CDR1 MNHNS, CDR2 SASEGT. This CDR3 has 16 amino acids. The DNA for the CDR3 is TGTGCCAGTAGTGAAAGGTCGATAACGAGCTCCTACGAGCAGTACTTC. Its translation: CASSERSITSSYEQYF.

About this clonotype itself: One end of the junction does not line up with germline, which may come from a read error. V gene TRBV12-3 or TRBV12-4 combines with J gene TRBJ2-2; 10 bases are shared with TRBD2. This CDR3 contains 15 residues. The CDR3 sequence: CDSRALAGVTGELFF. The CDR3 DNA reads as TGTGACAGCAGAGCGCTAGCGGGAGTTACCGGGGAACTGTTTTTT.

Details on this clonotype: A junction end diverges from the germline sequence, so it may reflect a read error. The chain is built from TRBV10-3 and TRBJ2-7; 11 bases agree with TRBD2. Germline assignment: CDR1 ENHRY and CDR2 SYGVKD. The CDR3 length is 15 residues. CDR3 residues: CAISEGTSGSSEQCF. CDR3 DNA: TGTGCCATCAGTGAGGGGACTAGCGGTTCCAGCGAGCAGTGCTTC.

This clonotype was counted only a few times. The chain combines TRBV7-9 with TRBJ2-7; unclear D gene. The CDR3 runs to 13 residues. Trimming removed 4 bases at V and 9 bases at J, with 16 bases between. Germline loops: CDR1 SEHNR, CDR2 FQNEAQ (reference sequence). This CDR3 is CASSSTDALSQYF. Written as DNA, the CDR3 is TGTGCCAGCAGCTCGACGGATGCTTTGTCGCAGTACTTC.

A few counts support this clonotype. This rearrangement joins TRBV12-3 or TRBV12-4 to TRBJ1-2, with a possible D match to TRBD1 (6 bases). The CDR3 sequence is 13 residues long. DNA for the CDR3: TGTGTTAGCAAACAGGGTCCAGACTATGGCTACACCTTC. It codes for CVSKQGPDYGYTF.

The chain employs TRBV4-2 and TRBJ2-2, with TRBD2 as a possible D gene (6 bases). The CDR3 extends over 16 amino acids. Germline lookup yields CDR1 LGHNA and CDR2 YNFKEQ. CDR3 in amino acids: CTSSQDWATSTGELFF. CDR3 coding DNA: TGTACTAGCAGCCAAGATTGGGCCACGAGCACCGGGGAGCTGTTTTTT.

In this sample, this clonotype turned up many times. CDR3 protein: CATLGGFTEAFF. The CDR3 coding sequence is TGTGCCACCCTCGGGGGGTTTACTGAAGCTTTCTTT. The chain has TRBV6-2 or TRBV6-3 and TRBJ1-1, with D perhaps matching TRBD1 (5 bases). CDR1 is MNHEY, CDR2 SVGEGT, per germline. The germline V and J ends were trimmed by 10 bases and 5 bases, with 14 bases remaining between them. The CDR3 length is 12 residues.

With regard to this clonotype: A read error is possible here, since a much larger clone lies one base away. The chain couples TRBV20-1 to TRBJ2-1; tentatively, D is TRBD1 or TRBD2 (7 bases each). Per the germline V gene, CDR1 is DFQATT and CDR2 is SNEGSKA (reference sequence). This CDR3 is 18 amino acids long. Here the CDR3 reads CSARGGGGLAASYNVQFF. CDR3 sequence (DNA): TGCAGTGCCAGGGGGGGTGGCGGGCTAGCGGCCTCCTACAATGTGCAGTTCTTC.

A word on this clonotype: A read error may be the cause here, since a much bigger clone is one base away. The CDR3 loop reads CASRKVVAGSYNEQFF. CDR3 nucleotide sequence: TGTGCCAGCAGGAAAGTGGTAGCGGGATCCTACAATGAGCAGTTCTTC. V usage is TRBV28 and J usage is TRBJ2-1; 8 bases align to TRBD2. V lost 6 bases to trimming and J lost 1 base; unmatched junction nucleotides: 8. The germline V gene has CDR1 MDHEN and CDR2 SYDVKM. CDR3 length: 16 residues.

Notes on this clonotype: A much more abundant neighbour one base away suggests this may be a read error. CDR3 amino acids: CAWSKDSNQSQHF. The CDR3 nucleotides read TGTGCCTGGAGTAAGGACAGCAATCAGTCCCAGCATTTT. This sequence joins TRBV30 and TRBJ1-5, with D perhaps matching TRBD1 (6 bases). This CDR3 contains 13 residues. The germline V gene has CDR1 GTSNPN and CDR2 SVGIG (reference sequence). The entire variable domain, with the rest obtained from reference TRBV30 and TRBJ1-5, is as follows: SQTIHQWPATLVQPVGSPLSLECTVEGTSNPNLYWYRQAAGRGLQLLFYSVGIGQISSEVPQNLSASRPQDRQFILSSKKLLLSDSGFYLCAWSKDSNQSQHFGDGTRLSIL.

About this clonotype itself: One end of the junction varies from germline; a read error may be responsible. V gene TRBV5-4 combines with J gene TRBJ1-2, with D possibly matching TRBD1 (6 bases). Germline CDR1 SGHNT, CDR2 YYREEE (reference sequence). This CDR3 region has 15 residues. CDR3 bases: TGTGCCAGCAGCCTGGGGGGGTCAGGGGTGACTGGCCACACCTTC. This encodes CASSLGGSGVTGHTF. Combining the CDR3 with reference TRBV5-4 and TRBJ1-2 gives the whole variable domain ETGVTQSPTHLIKTRGQQVTLRCSSQSGHNTVSWYQQALGQGPQFIFQYYREEENGRGNFPPRFSGLQFPNYSSELNVNALELDDSALYLCASSLGGSGVTGHTFGSGTRLTVV.

This clonotype appeared many times. This rearrangement joins TRBV10-3 to TRBJ2-3; the D is unclear. CDR3 length equals 15 residues. V dropped 4 bases and J dropped 4 bases, with 15 bases sitting between them. Germline V gene sequence: CDR1 ENHRY, CDR2 SYGVKD. CDR3 in DNA: TGTGCCATCAGTGTATCAGGCCCAAAAGCAGATACGCAGTATTTT. It specifies CAISVSGPKADTQYF.

Remarks on this clonotype: At one of its ends the junction is not consistent with the germline gene, which may arise from a read error. The gene calls are TRBV12-3 or TRBV12-4 and TRBJ1-1; weak D call: TRBD1 (6 bases). This CDR3 has 13 amino acids. CDR3 region: CASSSCWDTEAFF. The CDR3 DNA sequence: TGTGCCAGCAGTTCTTGTTGGGACACTGAAGCCTTCTTT.

A single count supports this clonotype. Since the CDR3 does not end with the conserved phenylalanine or tryptophan, this likely comes from a read error. Because the CDR3's place on the DNA is in doubt, the DNA is left out and the CDR3 is given as listed by TCRdb. The chain carries TRBV16 and TRBJ2-7; TRBD1 reflects the table's D call only, with no check against the DNA. With termini counted, the CDR3 has 13 amino acids. Germline values: CDR1 KGHSY, CDR2 FQNENV. The CDR3 here is CASTRGGPLEQYL.